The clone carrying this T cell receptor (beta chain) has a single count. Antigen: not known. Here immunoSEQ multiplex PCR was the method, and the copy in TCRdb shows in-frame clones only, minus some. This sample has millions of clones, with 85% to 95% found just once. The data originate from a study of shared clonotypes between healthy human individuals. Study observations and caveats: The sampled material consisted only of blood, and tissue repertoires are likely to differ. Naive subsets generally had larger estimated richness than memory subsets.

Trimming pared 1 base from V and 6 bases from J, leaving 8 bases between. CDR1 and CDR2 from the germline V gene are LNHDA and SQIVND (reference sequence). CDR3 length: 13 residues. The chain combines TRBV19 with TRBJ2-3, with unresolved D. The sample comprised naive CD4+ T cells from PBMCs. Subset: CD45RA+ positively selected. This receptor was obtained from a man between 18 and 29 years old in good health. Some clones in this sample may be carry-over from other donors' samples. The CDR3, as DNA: TGTGCCAGTAGTATAGGCAGCCACGATACGCAGTATTTT. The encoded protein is CASSIGSHDTQYF.